These 29 T cell receptor beta chains share one sample of origin, sequenced in a study of control samples from healthy donors and cancer patients. This table comes from immunoSEQ multiplex PCR, and its TCRdb copy is limited to in-frame clones, with some not included. The repertoire includes under 110,000 clones, around 89% of them detected once, and less than 8.5% sits in the top ten. Sequenced sample: blood. The receptors derive from a man younger than 45 in good health.

V and J are TRBV7-3 and TRBJ1-2; D gene uncertain. V was cut by 4 bases and J by 4 bases, with 16 bases left in between. CDR1 is SGHTA and CDR2 is FQGTGA in the germline V gene. The CDR3 sequence is 15 residues long. The CDR3 nucleotides are TGTGCCAGCAGCTCAGATGGCAATCGGGGCTATGGCTACACCTTC. Protein product: CASSSDGNRGYGYTF.

The V and J genes are TRBV10-3 and TRBJ1-1, with 7 bases fitting TRBD1. The CDR3 is 12 residues long. Looked up from germline, CDR1 is ENHRY and CDR2 is SYGVKD. CDR3 sequence reads: CAIQGSGTEAFF. Here the CDR3 DNA reads TGTGCTATACAGGGGTCTGGCACTGAAGCTTTCTTT.

This chain connects TRBV10-1 to TRBJ2-1, with D tentatively TRBD2 (5 bases). Trimming removed 4 bases at V and 7 bases at J, with 5 bases between. CDR1 and CDR2 (germline): WNHNN, SYGVQD (reference sequence). CDR3 length: 11 residues. The CDR3 coding sequence is TGCGCCAGCAGTGCGGGGAATGAGCAGTTCTTC. This encodes CASSAGNEQFF.

This clone appeared a few times. The V gene is TRBV6-6, the J gene TRBJ1-2, with a weak D call TRBD1 (5 bases). Trimming removed 6 bases at V and 3 bases at J, with 8 bases between. The CDR3 consists of 12 residues. Per germline, CDR1 MNHNY and CDR2 SVGAGI (reference sequence). Here the CDR3 reads CASRVGDYGYTF. CDR3 nucleotide sequence: TGTGCCAGCAGGGTAGGGGACTATGGCTACACCTTC.

The J gene is TRBJ1-1, the V gene TRBV19; D is perhaps TRBD1 (6 bases). The CDR3 spans 14 residues. Trimming cost V 3 bases and J 0 bases, with 8 bases left between them. Germline V gene sequence: CDR1 LNHDA, CDR2 SQIVND (reference sequence). CDR3 sequence (DNA): TGTGCCAGTAGTATCGGGACATTGAACACTGAAGCTTTCTTT. This gives the protein CASSIGTLNTEAFF. The full variable domain, in which reference TRBV19 and TRBJ1-1 provide the parts outside the CDR3, is DGGITQSPKYLFRKEGQNVTLSCEQNLNHDAMYWYRQDPGQGLRLIYYSQIVNDFQKGDIAEGYSVSREKKESFPLTVTSAQKNPTAFYLCASSIGTLNTEAFFGQGTRLTVV.

The chain joins TRBV15 to TRBJ1-5; no clear D gene. V was shortened by 0 bases and J by 9 bases, with 9 bases between the two germline ends. Germline V gene data show CDR1 as LNHNV and CDR2 as YYDKDF (reference sequence). The CDR3 extends over 13 amino acids. CDR3 nucleotides: TGTGCCACCAGCAGAGATCGGGTCGGGCCCCAGCATTTT. Translating it yields CATSRDRVGPQHF.

The J gene is TRBJ1-4, the V gene TRBV4-1; tentative D call: TRBD1 (5 bases). The V and J ends lost 3 bases and 0 bases respectively, with 17 bases between them. Germline CDR1 reads MGHRA; CDR2 reads YSYEKL. CDR3 length: 18 amino acids. Here the CDR3 DNA reads TGCGCCAGCAGCCAGGCAAGGGTCCAGGGAGCAACTAATGAAAAACTGTTTTTT. Translated: CASSQARVQGATNEKLFF.

V and J are TRBV10-2 and TRBJ2-2, with D tentatively TRBD1 or TRBD2 (5 bases each). CDR1 and CDR2 (germline): WSHSY, SAAADI. V was trimmed by 10 bases and J by 6 bases, leaving 12 bases between them. The CDR3 consists of 12 residues. The CDR3 bases are TGCGCCACCGGGGCCCAAGCCGGGGAGCTGTTTTTT. Its protein is CATGAQAGELFF.

The chain carries TRBV12-3 or TRBV12-4 and TRBJ1-5, with a weak D call TRBD1 (6 bases). Trimming pared 4 bases from V and 6 bases from J, leaving 10 bases between. The CDR3 extends over 13 amino acids. In DNA form, the CDR3 reads TGTGCCAGCAGTTGGACAGTGGGTCAGCCCCAGCATTTT. Translation: CASSWTVGQPQHF.

The rearrangement uses TRBV7-9 and TRBJ1-2; D is possibly TRBD1 (5 bases). Per germline, CDR1 SEHNR and CDR2 FQNEAQ (reference sequence). The CDR3 length is 15 residues. With 5 bases removed from V and 7 bases from J, the gap between germline ends came to 20 bases. CDR3 region: CASSQVVGGTAGYTF. The CDR3 DNA is TGTGCCAGCAGCCAGGTGGTTGGGGGTACAGCTGGCTACACCTTC.

The V gene is TRBV6-1, the J gene TRBJ2-1, with D perhaps matching TRBD1 (5 bases). Germline V lookup: CDR1 MNHNS, CDR2 SASEGT. The CDR3 contains 14 residues. Deletions cut 1 base from V and 8 bases from J, with 12 bases between. The CDR3 sequence is CASSEGQGGDEQFF. The CDR3 coding sequence is TGTGCCAGCAGTGAAGGGCAGGGTGGGGATGAGCAGTTCTTC.

This clone has only a few counts. This rearrangement joins TRBV6-5 to TRBJ2-1, with a tentative D call TRBD1 (6 bases). Trimming removed 6 bases from V and 7 bases from J, with 10 bases in between. This CDR3 contains 12 residues. The germline CDR1 and CDR2 sequences are MNHEY and SVGAGI. This CDR3 reads CASSDTGNEQFF. CDR3 nucleotide sequence: TGTGCCAGCAGCGATACAGGGAATGAGCAGTTCTTC.

The chain recombines TRBV12-3 or TRBV12-4 with TRBJ1-5, with a possible D match to TRBD1 (5 bases). This CDR3 has 13 amino acids. The ends were cut back, 8 bases at V and 6 bases at J, with 14 bases in the middle. The CDR3 here is CASGRVRGQPQHF. As DNA, the CDR3 is TGTGCCAGCGGTCGGGTTAGGGGTCAGCCCCAGCATTTT.

CDR3 in amino acids: CSATTGNEQFF. The CDR3 DNA sequence: TGCAGTGCTACGACAGGCAATGAGCAGTTCTTC. The chain is built from TRBV20-1 and TRBJ2-1, with D possibly TRBD1 on 6 matching bases. The CDR3 consists of 11 residues. Looked up from germline, CDR1 is DFQATT and CDR2 is SNEGSKA (reference sequence). Trimming left V 4 bases short and J 6 bases short, with 7 bases between.

J is TRBJ2-1 and V is TRBV4-1; D might be TRBD2 (5 bases). The CDR3 sequence is 14 residues long. CDR1 and CDR2 (germline): MGHRA, YSYEKL. The germline V and J ends were trimmed by 5 bases and 3 bases, with 11 bases remaining between them. The CDR3 bases are TGCGCCAGCAGCATAACTAGAAACTACAATGAGCAGTTCTTC. Its translation is CASSITRNYNEQFF.

This chain links TRBV7-9 with TRBJ1-1; possible D gene TRBD1, 6 bases. Germline CDR1 SEHNR, CDR2 FQNEAQ (reference sequence). With 6 bases removed from V and 4 bases from J, the gap between germline ends came to 15 bases. This CDR3 is 14 amino acids long. The CDR3 here is CASRRTERGTEAFF. Here the CDR3 DNA reads TGTGCCAGCAGGAGGACAGAAAGGGGCACTGAAGCTTTCTTT. The variable domain in full, completed from reference TRBV7-9 and TRBJ1-1, reads DTGVSQNPRHKITKRGQNVTFRCDPISEHNRLYWYRQTLGQGPEFLTYFQNEAQLEKSRLLSDRFSAERPKGSFSTLEIQRTEQGDSAMYLCASRRTERGTEAFFGQGTRLTVV.

V gene TRBV7-2 combines with J gene TRBJ1-2; possibly TRBD1 for D (6 bases). Trimming took 8 bases from V and 5 from J, leaving 9 bases between them. This CDR3 region has 11 residues. CDR1 and CDR2 from the germline V gene are SGHTA and FQGNSA. In DNA, the CDR3 is TGTGCCAGCGGCAGGGGATATGGCTACACCTTC. Translated, it gives CASGRGYGYTF.

The rearrangement links TRBV5-1 to TRBJ1-3; D remains unclear. CDR3 length equals 11 residues. Germline assignment: CDR1 SGHRS and CDR2 YFSETQ. Trimming shortened V by 4 bases and J by 7 bases, and 6 bases separated the two germline ends. CDR3 sequence reads: CASSGSNTIYF. CDR3 nucleotides: TGCGCCAGCAGCGGGAGCAACACCATATATTTT.

The chain is built from TRBV27 and TRBJ1-4; 12 nucleotides line up with TRBD1. Trimming took 7 bases from V and 7 from J; bases not matched to a gene: 4. The CDR3 extends over 14 amino acids. CDR1 is MNHEY, CDR2 SMNVEV, per germline (reference sequence). CDR3 residues: CASTGQGAGEKLFF. CDR3 DNA: TGTGCCAGCACGGGACAGGGGGCAGGTGAAAAACTGTTTTTT.

The V gene is TRBV10-1, the J gene TRBJ2-5; 8 bases map to TRBD2. The junction had 14 bases not matched to a gene; V was cut back by 3 bases and J by 5 bases. The CDR3 runs 17 residues. Germline loops: CDR1 WNHNN, CDR2 SYGVQD (reference sequence). This chain's CDR3 is CASSEIAGIPSGETQYF. CDR3 in DNA: TGCGCCAGCAGTGAAATAGCGGGGATCCCAAGCGGGGAGACCCAGTACTTC.

The rearrangement links TRBV29-1 to TRBJ1-1; no firm D call. Between the trimmed V and J ends, which lost 3 bases and 1 base, there was a span of 6 bases. This CDR3 spans 12 amino acids. CDR1 and CDR2 (germline): SQVTM, ANQGSEA. This chain's CDR3 is CSVEEKNTEAFF. The CDR3 DNA is TGCAGCGTTGAGGAGAAGAACACTGAAGCTTTCTTT.

This sequence joins TRBV2 and TRBJ1-3, with 7 nucleotides matching TRBD1. V was clipped by 6 bases and J by 5 bases; unmatched bases: 13. The CDR3 length is 16 residues. Germline CDR1 SNHLY, CDR2 FYNNEI. The CDR3 loop reads CASSIERQGPRNTIYF. DNA of the CDR3: TGTGCCAGCAGCATCGAGAGACAGGGTCCAAGAAACACCATATATTTT.

The chain couples TRBV6-5 to TRBJ2-7; possibly TRBD2 for D (6 bases). V shed 7 bases and J shed 4 bases, with 17 bases lying between them. CDR1 and CDR2 (germline): MNHEY, SVGAGI. This CDR3 is 14 amino acids long. The CDR3 spells CASIWTGERYEQYV. CDR3 nucleotides: TGTGCCAGCATTTGGACGGGGGAACGGTACGAGCAGTACGTC.

The rearrangement uses TRBV30 and TRBJ2-5; no clear D. In germline, CDR1 is GTSNPN, CDR2 SVGIG (reference sequence). This CDR3 has 14 residues. V was shortened by 5 bases and J by 5 bases, with 18 bases between the two germline ends. CDR3 sequence: CAWGKGGSAETQYF. CDR3 bases: TGTGCCTGGGGGAAGGGCGGTTCAGCGGAGACCCAGTACTTC.

This clone appeared once. V is TRBV6-5 and J is TRBJ1-2, with 9 bases aligning to TRBD1. V lost 6 bases to trimming and J lost 3 bases; unmatched junction nucleotides: 5. The CDR3 loop spans 14 amino acids. In germline, CDR1 is MNHEY, CDR2 SVGAGI. The CDR3 DNA follows: TGTGCCAGCAGAGACAGGGGGTCGTACTATGGCTACACCTTC. It encodes CASRDRGSYYGYTF.

The chain joins TRBV28 to TRBJ1-6; 8 bases fit TRBD1. Trimming at V came to 2 bases and at J to 10 bases, leaving 10 bases not matched to a gene. CDR3 length: 16 residues. The V gene's germline CDR1 is MDHEN and CDR2 SYDVKM. In DNA form, the CDR3 reads TGTGCCAGCAGTTTAGGGACAGGAGGCCTAGCGTCACCCCTCCACTTT. Its translation: CASSLGTGGLASPLHF.

This chain links TRBV12-2 with TRBJ2-3; the table names TRBD2, a call not compared with the DNA. TRBV12-2 is termed a pseudogene. The CDR3 spans 20 residues. The DNA of the CDR3 is TGTGCAAGTCGCTTAAGTTCTGTCGCGGGGCCTTCATCTAGCACAGATACGCAGTATTTT. It is translated as CASRLSSVAGPSSSTDTQYF.

The gene calls are TRBV9 and TRBJ1-2; 12 nucleotides agree with TRBD1. The V gene's germline CDR1 is SGDLS and CDR2 YYNGEE. The CDR3 extends over 14 amino acids. V gave up 5 bases and J gave up 4 bases; unmatched junction bases: 3. The CDR3 here is CASRGQGAGYGYTF. The CDR3 coding sequence is TGTGCCAGCAGGGGACAGGGGGCCGGCTATGGCTACACCTTC.

The gene calls are TRBV4-1 and TRBJ1-2, with D unresolved. Germline V lookup: CDR1 MGHRA, CDR2 YSYEKL. The CDR3 loop spans 15 amino acids. Trimming cost V 1 base and J 0 bases, with 9 bases left between them. The CDR3 coding sequence is TGCGCCAGCAGCCAAGCTTCGGGAGCTAACTATGGCTACACCTTC. The encoded protein is CASSQASGANYGYTF.